What follows describes a single T cell receptor (beta chain). Sequencing used immunoSEQ multiplex PCR; TCRdb keeps in-frame clones, though not all of them. The sample includes about 250,000 clones, 75% to 90% of them seen just once. This sample is part of a study of blood T cell repertoires in COVID-19. Trimming shortened V by 5 bases and J by 8 bases, and 15 bases separated the two germline ends. Germline V gene sequence: CDR1 SNHLY, CDR2 FYNNEI. This CDR3 has 14 residues. The rearrangement joins TRBV2 to TRBJ1-4; a weak D match, TRBD1 (5 bases). The source is a man aged 40-49 years with acute or convalescent COVID-19. Sequencing was done on a sample of peripheral blood. This CDR3 reads CASSSTRGGEKLFF. The CDR3 coding sequence is TGTGCCAGCAGTTCGACAAGGGGTGGAGAAAAACTGTTTTTT. Variable domain in full (rest from reference TRBV2 and TRBJ1-4): EPEVTQTPSHQVTQMGQEVILRCVPISNHLYFYWYRQILGQKVEFLVSFYNNEISEKSEIFDDQFSVERPDGSNFTLKIRSTKLEDSAMYFCASSSTRGGEKLFFGSGTQLSVL.